This TCR beta chain originates from a study of cytomegalovirus exposure and HLA in healthy donors. Overall study findings and caveats: The authors considered a cluster of highly shared sequence variants likely to be a sequencing artifact. There were a few CMV-associated chains whose specificity for CMV antigens was confirmed in vitro. The classifier reportedly diagnosed cytomegalovirus status with high specificity and sensitivity. Exclusion applied to some V segments, including TRBV6-2 and TRBV6-3, as they were indistinguishable.

Primers: 60 Vbeta forward and 13 Jbeta reverse. Some clones are missing from TCRdb's copy, which holds only in-frame ones; the method was immunoSEQ multiplex PCR. The profile covers approximately 120,000 clones, with 75% appearing a single time and more than 2.5% taken by the ten largest. On this clone: What it binds is unknown.

Germline CDR1 and CDR2: LGHNA and YSLEER. J was trimmed by 2 bases and V by 1 base; bases with no gene match: 2. This CDR3 has 15 amino acids. Source material: PBMCs. The sequence came from a woman aged 50 to 65 in good health and CMV-seronegative. This sequence joins TRBV4-3 and TRBJ2-3, with 8 bases fitting TRBD1. CDR3 protein: CASSQGQGTTDTQYF. The CDR3 nucleotides read TGCGCCAGCAGCCAAGGACAGGGGACCACAGATACGCAGTATTTT.